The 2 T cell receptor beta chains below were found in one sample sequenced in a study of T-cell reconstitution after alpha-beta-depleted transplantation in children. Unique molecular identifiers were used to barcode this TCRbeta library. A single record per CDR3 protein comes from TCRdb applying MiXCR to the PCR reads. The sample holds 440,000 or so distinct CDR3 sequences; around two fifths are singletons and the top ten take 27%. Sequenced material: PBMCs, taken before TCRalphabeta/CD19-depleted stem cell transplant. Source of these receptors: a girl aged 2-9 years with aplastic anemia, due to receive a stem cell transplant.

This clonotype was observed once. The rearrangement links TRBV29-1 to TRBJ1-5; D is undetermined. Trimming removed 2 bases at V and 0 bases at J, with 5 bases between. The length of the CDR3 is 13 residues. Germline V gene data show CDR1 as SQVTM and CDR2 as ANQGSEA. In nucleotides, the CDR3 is TGCAGCGTTGAACGGTATAGCAATCAGCCCCAGCATTTT. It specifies CSVERYSNQPQHF.

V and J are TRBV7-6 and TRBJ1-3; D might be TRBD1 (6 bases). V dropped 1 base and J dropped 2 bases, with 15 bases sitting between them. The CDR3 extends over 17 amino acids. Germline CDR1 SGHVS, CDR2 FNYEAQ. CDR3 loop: CASSLERVQGPGNTIYF. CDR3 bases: TGTGCCAGCAGCTTAGAGCGCGTACAGGGACCTGGAAACACCATATATTTT.